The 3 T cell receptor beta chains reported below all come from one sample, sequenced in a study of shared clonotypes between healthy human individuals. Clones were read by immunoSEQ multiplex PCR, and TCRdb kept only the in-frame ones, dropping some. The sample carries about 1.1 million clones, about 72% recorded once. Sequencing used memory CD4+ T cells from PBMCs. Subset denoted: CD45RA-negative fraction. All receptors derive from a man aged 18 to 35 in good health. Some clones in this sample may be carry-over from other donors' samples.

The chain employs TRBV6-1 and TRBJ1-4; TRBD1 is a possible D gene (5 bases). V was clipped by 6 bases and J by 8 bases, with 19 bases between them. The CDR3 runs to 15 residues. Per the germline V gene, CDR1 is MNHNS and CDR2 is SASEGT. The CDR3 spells CASSIGGRTPEKLFF. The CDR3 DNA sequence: TGTGCCAGCAGCATCGGGGGGAGGACACCCGAAAAACTGTTTTTT.

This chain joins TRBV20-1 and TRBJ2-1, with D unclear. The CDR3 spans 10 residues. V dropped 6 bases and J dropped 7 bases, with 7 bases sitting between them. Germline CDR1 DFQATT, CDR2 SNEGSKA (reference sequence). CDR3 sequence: CSALKNEQFF. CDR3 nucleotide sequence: TGCAGTGCGCTTAAGAATGAGCAGTTCTTC.

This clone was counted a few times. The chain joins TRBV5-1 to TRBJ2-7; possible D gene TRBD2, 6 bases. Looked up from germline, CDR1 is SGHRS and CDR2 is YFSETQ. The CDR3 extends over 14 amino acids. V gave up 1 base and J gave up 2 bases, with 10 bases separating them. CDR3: CASSLSGLPYEQYF. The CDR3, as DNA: TGCGCCAGCAGCTTGAGCGGGTTGCCCTACGAGCAGTACTTC.